The 17 T cell receptor beta chains given below trace back to one sample, sequenced in a study of T cells in Graves' hyperthyroidism and ophthalmopathy. The investigators amplified TCR beta CDR3 regions from RNA transcripts. Carried out on the TCR CDR3, a first-round RT-PCR used the HTBI primer set. One entry per CDR3 protein results from TCRdb running MiXCR on the multiplex PCR reads. The sample holds around 290,000 distinct CDR3 sequences, about 13% seen once. Sequenced material: blood. These receptors all stem from a woman aged 40 to 55 with Graves' hyperthyroidism.

This clonotype was seen ten or more times. V usage is TRBV27 and J usage is TRBJ2-1; possible D gene TRBD2, 5 bases. The germline CDR1 and CDR2 sequences are MNHEY and SMNVEV (reference sequence). The V gene lost 3 bases and the J gene lost 9 bases, with 15 bases spanning the gap. This CDR3 has 14 amino acids. The CDR3 loop is CASSFWPTRGEQFF. The CDR3 DNA follows: TGTGCCAGCAGTTTTTGGCCTACACGGGGTGAGCAGTTCTTC.

The chain has TRBV20-1 and TRBJ2-1, with 7 bases aligning to TRBD1. The germline gives CDR1 DFQATT, CDR2 SNEGSKA (reference sequence). The CDR3 covers 15 residues. J lost 3 bases, V lost 6 bases, and 11 bases had no gene match. The CDR3 bases are TGCAGTGCCAGCCCGGGACAGAGACACTACAATGAGCAGTTCTTC. It codes for CSASPGQRHYNEQFF.

This clonotype was counted at least ten times. This rearrangement joins TRBV4-2 to TRBJ2-5; D gene unclear. The CDR3 contains 14 residues. Germline V gives CDR1 LGHNA, CDR2 YNFKEQ. V lost 4 bases and J lost 2, with 11 bases in between. This chain's CDR3 is CASSPSPAQETQYF. In DNA, the CDR3 is TGTGCCAGCAGCCCATCTCCAGCGCAAGAGACCCAGTACTTC.

Ten or more counts support this clonotype. This chain joins TRBV28 and TRBJ2-3, with D maybe TRBD1 (5 bases). The germline V gene has CDR1 MDHEN and CDR2 SYDVKM. Between the trimmed V and J ends, which lost 5 bases and 4 bases, there was a span of 13 bases. The CDR3 is 14 residues long. CDR3 in amino acids: CASSRGDVADTQYF. For the CDR3, the DNA is TGTGCCAGCAGTAGGGGCGACGTGGCAGATACGCAGTATTTT.

Details on this clonotype: Without the conserved terminal phenylalanine or tryptophan, this CDR3 likely stems from a read error. Written as DNA, the CDR3 is TGTGCCAGCAGTGGGCCCTTACCCCATCAGCCCCAGCATCTT. Its protein is CASSGPLPHQPQHL. This rearrangement joins TRBV7-9 to TRBJ1-5; the D is unclear. The germline V and J ends were trimmed by 6 bases and 5 bases, with 14 bases remaining between them. The V gene's germline CDR1 is SEHNR and CDR2 FQNEAQ (reference sequence). The CDR3 extends over 14 amino acids.

In nucleotides, the CDR3 is TGCAGCTCTCACCGGACCTCTGGGGCCAACGTCCTGACTTTC. The encoded protein is CSSHRTSGANVLTF. The rearrangement uses TRBV29-1 and TRBJ2-6; D remains ambiguous. V was shortened by 8 bases and J by 0 bases, with 11 bases between the two germline ends. This CDR3 has 14 residues. Per germline, CDR1 SQVTM and CDR2 ANQGSEA.

This clonotype appeared many times. This chain connects TRBV7-2 to TRBJ2-5; 12 nucleotides agree with TRBD1. J was trimmed by 5 bases and V by 0 bases; bases with no gene match: 4. The germline CDR1 and CDR2 sequences are SGHTA and FQGNSA. CDR3 size: 16 residues. Here the CDR3 DNA reads TGTGCCAGCAGCTTAGCCCGGGACAGGGGGCTGGAGACCCAGTACTTC. Protein: CASSLARDRGLETQYF.

At least ten counts were recorded for this clonotype. This sequence joins TRBV7-9 and TRBJ2-3, with 10 positions matching TRBD2. V was pared by 3 bases and J by 1 base, with 10 bases of the junction left unmatched. Germline V CDR1 and CDR2: SEHNR, FQNEAQ (reference sequence). The CDR3 consists of 18 residues. The CDR3 loop is CASSFGAGGRIGTDTQYF. The CDR3 DNA follows: TGTGCCAGCAGCTTCGGAGCGGGAGGGCGAATCGGCACAGATACGCAGTATTTT.

This clonotype showed up many times. The V call is TRBV11-3, the J call TRBJ2-3, with 9 bases aligning to TRBD1. Looked up from germline, CDR1 is SGHNT and CDR2 is YENEEA. V gave up 1 base and J gave up 2 bases; unmatched junction bases: 7. The length of the CDR3 is 17 residues. The CDR3 reads CASSLGTDRGSTDTQYF. The CDR3, as DNA: TGTGCCAGCAGCTTAGGCACGGACAGGGGTTCCACAGATACGCAGTATTTT.

This clonotype was observed a few times. This chain joins TRBV5-1 and TRBJ2-1; 9 bases line up with TRBD2. V was clipped by 5 bases and J by 0 bases; unmatched bases: 6. This CDR3 spans 16 amino acids. From germline, CDR1 is SGHRS and CDR2 YFSETQ. The CDR3: CASRVSGSRSYNEQFF. The CDR3 DNA is TGCGCCAGCAGAGTTAGCGGGAGCCGCTCCTACAATGAGCAGTTCTTC.

In this sample, this clonotype turned up many times. The chain links TRBV2 to TRBJ2-5; the D gene is possibly TRBD2 (6 bases). The CDR3 extends over 14 amino acids. Trimming removed 4 bases at V and 4 bases at J, with 13 bases between. Germline CDR1 and CDR2: SNHLY and FYNNEI. The CDR3 region has the DNA TGTGCCAGCAGTGCGGGGGAACTCGGAGAGACCCAGTACTTC. Its protein is CASSAGELGETQYF.

This clonotype was found many times. J is TRBJ1-2 and V is TRBV27, with 8 bases fitting TRBD1. CDR3 length: 15 residues. V lost 2 bases and J lost 0; bases outside the gene matches: 2. CDR1 MNHEY and CDR2 SMNVEV come from the germline V gene (reference sequence). The CDR3 sequence: CASSLTGQANYGYTF. The CDR3 region has the DNA TGTGCCAGCAGTTTAACGGGACAGGCTAACTATGGCTACACCTTC.

This clonotype was observed a few times. Mismatch with germline at one junction end may stem from a read error. This chain links TRBV3-1 with TRBJ2-5; D remains unclear. The germline V gene encodes CDR1 LGHDT and CDR2 YNNKEL (reference sequence). The length of the CDR3 is 14 residues. Written as DNA, the CDR3 is TGTGCCAGCAGCCTAAGACAAGCGCAAGAGACCCGGTACTTC. Its protein product is CASSLRQAQETRYF.

This clonotype has at least ten counts. The chain carries TRBV5-1 and TRBJ2-3; maybe TRBD2 (6 bases). Trimming removed 5 bases at V and 0 bases at J, with 13 bases between. The CDR3 spans 15 residues. CDR1 and CDR2 (germline): SGHRS, YFSETQ. In DNA form, the CDR3 reads TGCGCCAGCAGACGGACTATTTCTAGCACAGATACGCAGTATTTT. This codes for CASRRTISSTDTQYF.

The table lists this clonotype with many counts. This rearrangement joins TRBV2 to TRBJ1-2, with D perhaps TRBD1 (5 bases). This CDR3 region has 12 residues. The germline gives CDR1 SNHLY, CDR2 FYNNEI. V was shortened by 11 bases and J by 3 bases, with 13 bases between the two germline ends. The CDR3, as DNA: TGTGCCTCGACCGGGACGGACTATGGCTACACCTTC. Amino acid sequence: CASTGTDYGYTF.

This clonotype was found many times. This rearrangement joins TRBV27 to TRBJ1-1; D possibly corresponds to TRBD1 (6 bases). The CDR3 length is 16 residues. V was cut by 8 bases and J by 6 bases, with 25 bases left in between. Germline lookup yields CDR1 MNHEY and CDR2 SMNVEV (reference sequence). CDR3 in amino acids: CASLPTGLTSQPEAFF. In nucleotides, the CDR3 is TGTGCCAGCTTACCTACAGGGTTAACAAGCCAGCCTGAAGCTTTCTTT.

The rearrangement links TRBV27 to TRBJ1-5; D is undetermined. Germline loops: CDR1 MNHEY, CDR2 SMNVEV (reference sequence). The CDR3 totals 15 residues. V shed 2 bases and J shed 3 bases, with 11 bases lying between them. CDR3 bases: TGTGCCAGCAGTTTAGAAGGATTAATCAATCAGCCCCAGCATTTT. Protein product: CASSLEGLINQPQHF.